The 4 T cell receptor beta chains below were found in one sample sequenced in a study of blood T cells in healthy people across ages (dated by TCRdb to the mid-2010s). Libraries were prepared through 5' RACE. Instrument on record: Illumina HiSeq 2500. A second roughly 7 to 12 cycle PCR used a sample-barcoded 5' primer and a J-beta primer mix. TCRdb reprocessed the public reads (quality trimming at Q25 with fastp, clone calling with MiXCR) and kept in-frame beta chains. Each entry is one CDR3 protein sequence, shown with its most common DNA and genes. This sample holds hundreds of thousands of distinct CDR3 sequences; about half were observed only once. Clones ranked in the top ten supply 30% to 40% of the sample. The sequencing input was blood. Source of these receptors: a woman in her sixties or seventies in good health.

This clonotype was counted at least ten times. J is TRBJ1-1 and V is TRBV20-1; D gene unclear. Trimming removed 0 bases from V and 2 bases from J, with 7 bases in between. Germline CDR1 DFQATT, CDR2 SNEGSKA (reference sequence). The CDR3 is 13 amino acids. The CDR3 nucleotides are TGCAGTGCTAGAGACCGGACCAACACTGAAGCTTTCTTT. This codes for CSARDRTNTEAFF.

This chain links TRBV7-8 with TRBJ2-7; D remains unclear. The CDR3 loop spans 14 amino acids. The V end lost 5 bases, the J end lost 3 bases, and 14 bases lay between the germline ends. The germline V gene encodes CDR1 SGHVS and CDR2 FQNEAQ. CDR3 bases: TGTGCCAGCAGCCGTCGGACGGTACTCTACGAGCAGTACTTC. It encodes CASSRRTVLYEQYF.

The rearrangement uses TRBV20-1 and TRBJ2-1; the D is unclear. Germline V lookup: CDR1 DFQATT, CDR2 SNEGSKA (reference sequence). The CDR3 length is 15 residues. V was pared by 0 bases and J by 3 bases, with 12 bases between. The CDR3: CSARDFSGHYNEQFF. The CDR3 coding sequence is TGCAGTGCTAGAGATTTCTCTGGCCACTACAATGAGCAGTTCTTC.

The chain employs TRBV6-5 and TRBJ2-7; the D call may be TRBD1 or TRBD2 (5 bases each). The germline V gene encodes CDR1 MNHEY and CDR2 SVGAGI. Trimming removed 10 bases from V and 2 bases from J, with 21 bases in between. The CDR3 consists of 15 residues. The CDR3 sequence: CATKPAWDVTYEQYF. For the CDR3, the DNA is TGTGCCACCAAACCTGCTTGGGACGTAACCTACGAGCAGTACTTC.